The 32 T cell receptor beta chains below come from one sample, sequenced in a study of blood T cell repertoires in COVID-19. The method was immunoSEQ multiplex PCR; TCRdb's version includes in-frame clones alone and lacks a portion of them. The sample lists just over 650,000 clones; 75% to 90% were seen once. Sequenced: peripheral blood. These receptors were obtained from a young woman with acute or convalescent COVID-19.

This sequence joins TRBV5-1 and TRBJ2-3, with 16 bases matching TRBD2. This CDR3 contains 18 residues. Trimming took 4 bases from V and 0 from J; bases not matched to a gene: 5. Germline V gene lookup returns CDR1 SGHRS and CDR2 YFSETQ. This CDR3 reads CASSLGTSGGASTDTQYF. The CDR3 nucleotides read TGCGCCAGCAGCCTCGGGACTAGCGGGGGGGCCAGCACAGATACGCAGTATTTT. Full variable domain (missing parts from reference TRBV5-1 and TRBJ2-3): KAGVTQTPRYLIKTRGQQVTLSCSPISGHRSVSWYQQTPGQGLQFLFEYFSETQRNKGNFPGRFSGRQFSNSRSEMNVSTLELGDSALYLCASSLGTSGGASTDTQYFGPGTRLTVL.

The J gene is TRBJ1-6, the V gene TRBV10-3; D perhaps matches TRBD1 (5 bases). Germline CDR1 reads ENHRY; CDR2 reads SYGVKD. This CDR3 has 15 amino acids. V lost 1 base to trimming and J lost 7 bases, with 11 bases between them. The CDR3 reads CAISELGVGNSPLHF. Written as DNA, the CDR3 is TGTGCCATCAGTGAGTTAGGGGTTGGGAATTCACCCCTCCACTTT.

This clone was detected only once. J is TRBJ1-1 and V is TRBV7-3; D is ambiguous. The CDR3 has 15 amino acids. In germline, CDR1 is SGHTA, CDR2 FQGTGA. Trimming pared 5 bases from V and 1 base from J, leaving 14 bases between. This CDR3 reads CASSEGTTGNTEAFF. The CDR3 DNA follows: TGTGCCAGCAGCGAGGGTACTACGGGGAACACTGAAGCTTTCTTT. Full variable domain (missing parts from reference TRBV7-3 and TRBJ1-1): GAGVSQTPSNKVTEKGKYVELRCDPISGHTALYWYRQSLGQGPEFLIYFQGTGAADDSGLPNDRFFAVRPEGSVSTLKIQRTERGDSAVYLCASSEGTTGNTEAFFGQGTRLTVV.

The chain carries TRBV6-5 and TRBJ1-5; D gene uncertain. This CDR3 contains 13 residues. Germline loops: CDR1 MNHEY, CDR2 SVGAGI. The V gene lost 6 bases and the J gene lost 5 bases, with 11 bases spanning the gap. CDR3 in DNA: TGTGCCAGCAGCCCCCTCCCTTATCAGCCCCAGCATTTT. This encodes CASSPLPYQPQHF.

This clone is a singleton in its sample. Distinct nucleotide sequences in the sample also encode this CDR3. CDR3 region: CASSQGDEQFF. Written as DNA, the CDR3 is TGTGCCAGCAGCCAGGGCGATGAGCAGTTCTTC. The chain is built from TRBV3-1 (or the pseudogene TRBV3-2) and TRBJ2-1, with D uncertain. Germline values: CDR1 LGHDT, CDR2 YNNKEL (reference sequence). The CDR3 length is 11 residues. Trimming pared 3 bases from V and 8 bases from J, leaving 5 bases between.

J is TRBJ1-3 and V is TRBV11-2; TRBD1 is a possible D gene (5 bases). The CDR3 runs to 13 residues. Germline V gene data show CDR1 as SGHAT and CDR2 as FQNNGV. Trimming cost V 6 bases and J 2 bases, with 8 bases left between them. The DNA for the CDR3 is TGTGCCAGCAGTCTCAGGGCTGGAAACACCATATATTTT. Amino acids: CASSLRAGNTIYF.

This rearrangement joins TRBV7-6 to TRBJ1-2; D gene ambiguous. CDR1 and CDR2 (germline): SGHVS, FNYEAQ. Deletions cut 2 bases from V and 6 bases from J, with 16 bases between. CDR3 size: 15 residues. As DNA, the CDR3 is TGTGCCAGCAGCTTAAGCAGGACTGGAATCGATGGCTACACCTTC. It specifies CASSLSRTGIDGYTF. Full variable domain (missing parts from reference TRBV7-6 and TRBJ1-2): GAGVSQSPRYKVTKRGQDVALRCDPISGHVSLYWYRQALGQGPEFLTYFNYEAQQDKSGLPNDRFSAERPEGSISTLTIQRTEQRDSAMYRCASSLSRTGIDGYTFGSGTRLTVV.

The chain carries TRBV19 and TRBJ1-2, with D tentatively TRBD1 (5 bases). The CDR3 runs to 17 residues. The germline V gene has CDR1 LNHDA and CDR2 SQIVND (reference sequence). V lost 2 bases and J 0 bases, leaving 16 bases between the germline ends. The CDR3 coding sequence is TGTGCCAGTAGTATACTGGGCGACAGAGTTTCTAACTATGGCTACACCTTC. This sequence encodes CASSILGDRVSNYGYTF.

This sequence joins TRBV24-1 and TRBJ1-2, with 11 bases lining up with TRBD1. Unmatched junction bases numbered 2, after V lost 10 bases and J lost 5 bases. CDR3 length equals 12 residues. CDR1 and CDR2 (germline): KGHDR, SFDVKD. The CDR3 nucleotides read TGTGCCACTCGGGACAGGGGGTATGGCTACACCTTC. This gives the protein CATRDRGYGYTF.

The chain employs TRBV5-4 and TRBJ1-1, with TRBD1 matching over 7 bases. The germline V gene encodes CDR1 SGHNT and CDR2 YYREEE (reference sequence). The V gene end was trimmed by 1 base and the J gene end by 4 bases; junction bases not matched to a gene: 7. CDR3 length: 15 residues. The CDR3 here is CASSLRQGGSTEAFF. In DNA form, the CDR3 reads TGTGCCAGCAGCTTGCGACAGGGTGGAAGCACTGAAGCTTTCTTT.

The chain uses TRBV9 and TRBJ2-7, with 10 bases matching TRBD2. Trimming at V came to 0 bases and at J to 6 bases, leaving 6 bases not matched to a gene. The V gene's germline CDR1 is SGDLS and CDR2 YYNGEE. CDR3 length: 15 residues. CDR3 nucleotides: TGTGCCAGCAGCGTAGGTCAAGCGGGGGGGCTCGAGCAGTACTTC. This gives the protein CASSVGQAGGLEQYF.

This sequence joins TRBV7-7 and TRBJ2-5; D remains ambiguous. The CDR3 runs to 13 residues. Trimming cost V 5 bases and J 5 bases, with 12 bases left between them. Germline V gene sequence: CDR1 SSHAT, CDR2 FNYEAQ (reference sequence). The DNA for the CDR3 is TGTGCCAGCAGCCGCACGGGTACCGAGACCCAGTACTTC. It translates to CASSRTGTETQYF.

The chain employs TRBV29-1 and TRBJ1-2; D perhaps matches TRBD1 (6 bases). The CDR3 extends over 10 amino acids. Germline V gene lookup returns CDR1 SQVTM and CDR2 ANQGSEA. Trimming cost V 0 bases and J 13 bases, with 9 bases left between them. The CDR3 DNA follows: TGCAGCGTTGAAGAACCAGGGGCCACCTTC. It yields the protein CSVEEPGATF.

The chain has TRBV27 and TRBJ2-1; D is ambiguous. The V gene lost 3 bases and the J gene lost 7 bases, with 16 bases spanning the gap. CDR1 is MNHEY, CDR2 SMNVEV, per germline (reference sequence). CDR3 length equals 15 residues. The CDR3 bases are TGTGCCAGCAGTTTTTTAAGCTTGGGCGTGAATGAGCAGTTCTTC. Amino acids: CASSFLSLGVNEQFF.

The chain carries TRBV5-6 and TRBJ1-2; D possibly corresponds to TRBD1 (5 bases). CDR1 is SGHDT and CDR2 is YYEEEE in the germline V gene. The CDR3 covers 14 residues. Deletions cut 0 bases from V and 2 bases from J, with 8 bases between. The chain's CDR3 is CASSLGGGNYGYTF. The DNA of the CDR3 is TGTGCCAGCAGCTTGGGTGGGGGGAACTATGGCTACACCTTC.

This clone occurred once. The chain has TRBV7-3 and TRBJ1-4; D possibly corresponds to TRBD1 (6 bases). Deletions cut 9 bases from V and 5 bases from J, with 16 bases between. Germline CDR1 reads SGHTA; CDR2 reads FQGTGA. The CDR3 covers 14 residues. CDR3 coding DNA: TGTGCCAGTGCCTTCCGGGACACCAATGAAAAACTGTTTTTT. It yields the protein CASAFRDTNEKLFF.

The chain uses TRBV3-1 (or the pseudogene TRBV3-2) and TRBJ2-5, with 9 positions matching TRBD2. The CDR3 consists of 16 residues. Germline V gene sequence: CDR1 LGHDT, CDR2 YNNKEL (reference sequence). V gave up 1 base and J gave up 2 bases; unmatched junction bases: 5. CDR3 DNA: TGTGCCAGCAGCCAAGCGCTAGCGGGATTGCAAGAGACCCAGTACTTC. Amino acid sequence: CASSQALAGLQETQYF.

V is TRBV9 and J is TRBJ1-3; D unresolved. The CDR3 consists of 15 residues. The V and J ends lost 1 base and 2 bases respectively, with 10 bases between them. Germline assignment: CDR1 SGDLS and CDR2 YYNGEE. The CDR3 here is CASSVSLSTGNTIYF. CDR3 nucleotide sequence: TGTGCCAGCAGCGTAAGTCTATCCACTGGAAACACCATATATTTT. Full variable domain (outside the CDR3, taken from reference TRBV9 and TRBJ1-3): DSGVTQTPKHLITATGQRVTLRCSPRSGDLSVYWYQQSLDQGLQFLIQYYNGEERAKGNILERFSAQQFPDLHSELNLSSLELGDSALYFCASSVSLSTGNTIYFGEGSWLTVV.

J is TRBJ2-2 and V is TRBV6-5; 7 bases fit TRBD1. Looked up from germline, CDR1 is MNHEY and CDR2 is SVGAGI. Trimming at V came to 6 bases and at J to 5 bases, leaving 6 bases not matched to a gene. The CDR3 extends over 14 amino acids. CDR3 sequence: CASRHRGLTGELFF. The CDR3 DNA sequence: TGTGCCAGCAGGCACAGGGGTTTGACCGGGGAGCTGTTTTTT.

This chain uses TRBV5-8 with TRBJ2-1; D not certain. The CDR3 totals 11 residues. CDR1 and CDR2 from the germline V gene are SGHTS and YDEGEE. V gave up 4 bases and J gave up 4 bases, with 3 bases separating them. CDR3 region: CASSQYNEQFF. CDR3 DNA sequence: TGTGCCAGCAGCCAATACAATGAGCAGTTCTTC.

This sequence joins TRBV4-1 and TRBJ2-7; 8 bases agree with TRBD1. The CDR3 runs to 17 residues. The V gene's germline CDR1 is MGHRA and CDR2 YSYEKL. The V gene end was trimmed by 3 bases and the J gene end by 1 base; junction bases not matched to a gene: 11. CDR3 amino acids: CASSHSPQYRGSYEQYF. CDR3 DNA: TGCGCCAGCAGCCACTCCCCCCAGTACAGGGGGTCCTACGAGCAGTACTTC.

The chain uses TRBV19 and TRBJ1-2, with 7 nucleotides matching TRBD1. The V and J ends lost 5 bases and 3 bases, in that order; junction bases with no gene match: 6. Germline CDR1 and CDR2: LNHDA and SQIVND (reference sequence). CDR3 length equals 14 residues. CDR3 region: CASSPVDRDYGYTF. The CDR3 bases are TGTGCCAGTAGTCCTGTAGACAGGGACTATGGCTACACCTTC.

The chain recombines TRBV6-5 with TRBJ1-5; D gene unclear. The V gene lost 10 bases and the J gene lost 6 bases, with 16 bases spanning the gap. This CDR3 spans 13 amino acids. In germline, CDR1 is MNHEY, CDR2 SVGAGI. Here the CDR3 reads CATRTLSGQPQHF. CDR3 coding DNA: TGTGCCACCAGGACCCTATCGGGTCAGCCCCAGCATTTT.

The V gene is TRBV12-5, the J gene TRBJ1-1; 9 bases fit TRBD1. Germline values: CDR1 LGHNT, CDR2 FRNRAP. This CDR3 contains 15 residues. Trimming at V came to 1 base and at J to 6 bases, leaving 6 bases not matched to a gene. The CDR3 protein is CASGLAGQGRAEAFF. The CDR3 DNA reads TGTGCTAGTGGTTTGGCCGGACAGGGGAGAGCTGAAGCTTTCTTT.

Details on this clone: Compared with germline, one end of the junction differs, possibly owing to a read error. The V gene is TRBV2, the J gene TRBJ2-7; no definite D call. The CDR3 spans 10 residues. CDR1 and CDR2 from the germline V gene are SNHLY and FYNNEI. This CDR3 reads CASISHEQYF. The CDR3 nucleotides read TGTGCCAGCATCTCCCACGAGCAGTACTTC.

The chain links TRBV7-2 to TRBJ2-2; D remains unclear. This CDR3 has 12 residues. The germline gives CDR1 SGHTA, CDR2 FQGNSA. V was trimmed by 3 bases and J by 8 bases, leaving 7 bases between them. The CDR3 loop reads CASSFRLGELFF. CDR3 nucleotides: TGTGCCAGCAGCTTTAGATTGGGGGAGCTGTTTTTT.

The V call is TRBV19, the J call TRBJ1-2; 8 bases match TRBD1. J was trimmed by 6 bases and V by 5 bases; bases with no gene match: 17. Germline CDR1 and CDR2: LNHDA and SQIVND (reference sequence). This CDR3 is 17 amino acids long. The CDR3 protein is CASSPPPLQGARDGYTF. The DNA for the CDR3 is TGTGCCAGTAGTCCCCCGCCCTTGCAGGGGGCGCGGGATGGCTACACCTTC. Variable domain in full (rest from reference TRBV19 and TRBJ1-2): DGGITQSPKYLFRKEGQNVTLSCEQNLNHDAMYWYRQDPGQGLRLIYYSQIVNDFQKGDIAEGYSVSREKKESFPLTVTSAQKNPTAFYLCASSPPPLQGARDGYTFGSGTRLTVV.

This clone has ten or more counts. The J gene is TRBJ2-3, the V gene TRBV6-4, with TRBD1 matching 8 bases. Trimming took 4 bases from V and 2 from J; bases not matched to a gene: 2. The CDR3 has 14 residues. Looked up from germline, CDR1 is MRHNA and CDR2 is SNTAGT. The CDR3 region is CASSADRDTDTQYF. DNA for the CDR3: TGTGCCAGCAGTGCGGACAGGGACACAGATACGCAGTATTTT.

The gene calls are TRBV7-2 and TRBJ2-3, with a tentative D call TRBD2 (5 bases). The germline V and J ends were trimmed by 0 bases and 5 bases, with 12 bases remaining between them. Germline V gene data show CDR1 as SGHTA and CDR2 as FQGNSA. The CDR3 is 15 amino acids. The CDR3: CASSLAVYEGDTQYF. The CDR3 nucleotides read TGTGCCAGCAGCTTAGCGGTTTATGAGGGAGATACGCAGTATTTT.

The chain links TRBV9 to TRBJ2-7, with a weak D call TRBD2 (5 bases). The CDR3 is made up of 13 amino acids. Germline assignment: CDR1 SGDLS and CDR2 YYNGEE. V was trimmed by 4 bases and J by 5 bases, leaving 13 bases between them. The CDR3 loop is CASSSPQEDEQYF. CDR3 nucleotide sequence: TGTGCCAGCAGCTCACCCCAGGAGGACGAGCAGTACTTC. The full variable domain, its missing parts supplied by reference TRBV9 and TRBJ2-7, is DSGVTQTPKHLITATGQRVTLRCSPRSGDLSVYWYQQSLDQGLQFLIQYYNGEERAKGNILERFSAQQFPDLHSELNLSSLELGDSALYFCASSSPQEDEQYFGPGTRLTVT.

This clone was recorded once. J is TRBJ2-7 and V is TRBV5-8; D gene uncertain. Looked up from germline, CDR1 is SGHTS and CDR2 is YDEGEE. The CDR3 is 14 amino acids. Between the trimmed V and J ends, which lost 2 bases and 7 bases, there was a span of 16 bases. CDR3 region: CASSLSSRVPEQYF. CDR3 nucleotides: TGTGCCAGCAGCTTAAGTTCCCGAGTCCCGGAGCAGTACTTC. Full variable domain (remainder filled in from reference TRBV5-8 and TRBJ2-7): EAGVTQSPTHLIKTRGQQATLRCSPISGHTSVYWYQQALGLGLQFLLWYDEGEERNRGNFPPRFSGRQFPNYSSELNVNALELEDSALYLCASSLSSRVPEQYFGPGTRLTVT.

This rearrangement joins TRBV3-1 (or the pseudogene TRBV3-2) to TRBJ1-1; 8 bases fit TRBD1. This CDR3 comprises 15 residues. The germline CDR1 and CDR2 sequences are LGHDT and YNNKEL (reference sequence). V dropped 2 bases and J dropped 4; count of bases not matched to a gene: 6. CDR3 nucleotides: TGTGCCAGCAGCCAAACGCCAGGGGGCATCACTGAAGCTTTCTTT. This codes for CASSQTPGGITEAFF.